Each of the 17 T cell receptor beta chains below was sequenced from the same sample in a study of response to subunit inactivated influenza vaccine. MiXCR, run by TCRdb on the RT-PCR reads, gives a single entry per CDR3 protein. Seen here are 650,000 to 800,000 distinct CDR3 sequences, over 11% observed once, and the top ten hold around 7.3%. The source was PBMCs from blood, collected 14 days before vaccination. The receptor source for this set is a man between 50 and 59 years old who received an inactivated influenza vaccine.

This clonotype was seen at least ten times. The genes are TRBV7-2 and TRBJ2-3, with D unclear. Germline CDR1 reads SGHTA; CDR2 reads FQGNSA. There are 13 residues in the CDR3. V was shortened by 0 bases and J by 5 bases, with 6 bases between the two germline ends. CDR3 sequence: CASSLAAGDTQYF. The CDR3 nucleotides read TGTGCCAGCAGCTTAGCGGCAGGAGATACGCAGTATTTT.

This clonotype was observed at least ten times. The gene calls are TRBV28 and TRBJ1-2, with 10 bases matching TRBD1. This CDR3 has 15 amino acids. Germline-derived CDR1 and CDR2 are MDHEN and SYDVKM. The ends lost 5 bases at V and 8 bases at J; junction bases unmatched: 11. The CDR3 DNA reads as TGTGCCAGCAGTCCCCGGACAGGGGGGGTTCGCGGCTACACCTTC. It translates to CASSPRTGGVRGYTF.

DNA of the CDR3: TGTGCCTGGAGTGTACTAGGCTCGGGGCGGGAAGATACGCAGTATTTT. The encoded protein is CAWSVLGSGREDTQYF. The chain recombines TRBV30 with TRBJ2-3; D might be TRBD2 (6 bases). V was clipped by 0 bases and J by 5 bases, with 18 bases between them. The V gene's germline CDR1 is GTSNPN and CDR2 SVGIG (reference sequence). This CDR3 contains 16 residues.

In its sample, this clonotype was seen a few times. The CDR3 here is CASSFTTGGVNQPQHF. CDR3 DNA sequence: TGTGCCAGCAGTTTTACTACGGGGGGCGTTAATCAGCCCCAGCATTTT. The chain combines TRBV12-3 or TRBV12-4 with TRBJ1-5; tentative D call: TRBD1 (6 bases). The V gene lost 3 bases and the J gene lost 4 bases, with 16 bases spanning the gap. There are 16 residues in the CDR3.

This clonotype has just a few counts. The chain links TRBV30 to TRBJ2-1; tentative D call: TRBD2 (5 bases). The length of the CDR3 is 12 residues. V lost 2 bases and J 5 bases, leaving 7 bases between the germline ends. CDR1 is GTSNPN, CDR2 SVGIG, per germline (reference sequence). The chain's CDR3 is CAWSRADNEQFF. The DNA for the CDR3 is TGTGCCTGGAGTAGAGCGGACAATGAGCAGTTCTTC.

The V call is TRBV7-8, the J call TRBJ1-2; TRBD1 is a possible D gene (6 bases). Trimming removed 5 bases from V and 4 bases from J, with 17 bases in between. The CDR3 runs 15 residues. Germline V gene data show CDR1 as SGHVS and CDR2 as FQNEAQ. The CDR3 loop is CASSLTQGTGYGYTF. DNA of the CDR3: TGTGCCAGCAGCCTAACACAGGGAACGGGCTATGGCTACACCTTC.

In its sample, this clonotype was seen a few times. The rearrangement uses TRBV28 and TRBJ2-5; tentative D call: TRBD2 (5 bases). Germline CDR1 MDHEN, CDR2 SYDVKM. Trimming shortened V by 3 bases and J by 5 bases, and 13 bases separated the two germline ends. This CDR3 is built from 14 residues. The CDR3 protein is CASSFLRGSETQYF. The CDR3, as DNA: TGTGCCAGCAGTTTTCTACGGGGTTCGGAGACCCAGTACTTC.

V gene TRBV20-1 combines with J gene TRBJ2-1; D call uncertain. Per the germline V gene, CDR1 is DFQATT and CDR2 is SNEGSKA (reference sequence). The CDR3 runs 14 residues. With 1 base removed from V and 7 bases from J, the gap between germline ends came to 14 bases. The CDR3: CSARGGLSTNEQFF. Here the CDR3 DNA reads TGCAGTGCTAGAGGGGGTCTCTCAACAAATGAGCAGTTCTTC.

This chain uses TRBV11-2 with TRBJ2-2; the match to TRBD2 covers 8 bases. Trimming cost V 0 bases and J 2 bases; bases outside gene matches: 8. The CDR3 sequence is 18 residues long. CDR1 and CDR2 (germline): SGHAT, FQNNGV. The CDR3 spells CASSLDRVGGANTGELFF. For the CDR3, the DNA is TGTGCCAGCAGCTTAGATCGGGTCGGGGGGGCCAACACCGGGGAGCTGTTTTTT.

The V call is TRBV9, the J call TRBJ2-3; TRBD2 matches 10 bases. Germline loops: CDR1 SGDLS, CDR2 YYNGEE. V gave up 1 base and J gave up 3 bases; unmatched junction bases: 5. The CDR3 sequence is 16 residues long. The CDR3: CASSVSGRARTDTQYF. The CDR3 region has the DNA TGTGCCAGCAGCGTAAGCGGGAGGGCCCGGACAGATACGCAGTATTTT.

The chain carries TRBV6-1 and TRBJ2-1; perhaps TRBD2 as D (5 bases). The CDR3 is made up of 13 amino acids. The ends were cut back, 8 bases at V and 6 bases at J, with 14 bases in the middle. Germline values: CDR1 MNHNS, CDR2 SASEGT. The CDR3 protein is CASRRGIANEQFF. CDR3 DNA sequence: TGTGCCAGCCGCCGGGGTATTGCCAATGAGCAGTTCTTC.

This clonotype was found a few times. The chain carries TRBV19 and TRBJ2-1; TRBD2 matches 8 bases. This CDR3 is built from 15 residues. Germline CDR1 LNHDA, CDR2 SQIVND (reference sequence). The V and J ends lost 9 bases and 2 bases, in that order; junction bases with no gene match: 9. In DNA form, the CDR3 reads TGTGCCAGCCAATACTTAGCGGGAACCTACAATGAGCAGTTCTTC. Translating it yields CASQYLAGTYNEQFF.

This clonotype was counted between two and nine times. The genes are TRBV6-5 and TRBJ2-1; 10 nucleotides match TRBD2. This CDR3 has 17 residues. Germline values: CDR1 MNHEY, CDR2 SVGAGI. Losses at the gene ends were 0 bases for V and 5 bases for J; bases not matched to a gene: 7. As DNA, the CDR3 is TGTGCCAGCAGTTACTCGATCCTAGCGGGAGTGCACAATGAGCAGTTCTTC. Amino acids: CASSYSILAGVHNEQFF.

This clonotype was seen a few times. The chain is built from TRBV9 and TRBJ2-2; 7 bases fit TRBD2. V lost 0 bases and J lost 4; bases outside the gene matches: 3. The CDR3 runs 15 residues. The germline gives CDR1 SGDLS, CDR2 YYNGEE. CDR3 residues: CASSVAGGGTGELFF. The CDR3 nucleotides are TGTGCCAGCAGCGTAGCGGGAGGAGGCACCGGGGAGCTGTTTTTT.

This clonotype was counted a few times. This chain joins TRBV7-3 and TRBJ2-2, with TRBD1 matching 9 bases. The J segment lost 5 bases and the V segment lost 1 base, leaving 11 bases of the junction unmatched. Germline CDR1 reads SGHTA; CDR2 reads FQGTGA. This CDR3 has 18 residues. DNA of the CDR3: TGTGCCAGCAGCTTAAGGGCGGTACAGGGGGCTTGGACCGGGGAGCTGTTTTTT. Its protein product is CASSLRAVQGAWTGELFF.

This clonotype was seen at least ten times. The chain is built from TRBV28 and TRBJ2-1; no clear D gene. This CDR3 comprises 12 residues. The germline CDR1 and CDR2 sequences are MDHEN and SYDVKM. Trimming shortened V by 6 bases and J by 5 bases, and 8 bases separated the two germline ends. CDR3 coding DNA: TGTGCCAGCAGCCAAAACAACAATGAGCAGTTCTTC. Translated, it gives CASSQNNNEQFF.

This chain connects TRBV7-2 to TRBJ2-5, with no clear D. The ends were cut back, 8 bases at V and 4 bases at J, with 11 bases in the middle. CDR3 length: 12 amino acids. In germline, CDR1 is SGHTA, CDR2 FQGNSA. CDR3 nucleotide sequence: TGTGCCAGCCGGCGGATTAGAGAGACCCAGTACTTC. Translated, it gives CASRRIRETQYF. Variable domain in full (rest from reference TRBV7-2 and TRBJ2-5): GAGVSQSPSNKVTEKGKDVELRCDPISGHTALYWYRQSLGQGLEFLIYFQGNSAPDKSGLPSDRFSAERTGGSVSTLTIQRTQQEDSAVYLCASRRIRETQYFGPGTRLLVL.